The T cell receptor (beta chain) described here comes from a study of blood T cells in healthy people across ages. Across the study: Template switching captured about one barcoded beta molecule per two T cells. The study, taken as a whole, reports: In long-lived donors, naive CD4+ cell counts and diversity exceeded those of aged donors.

Caucasian, healthy and from Russia, the donors were aged between 6 and 90. Isolation recovered at least 7 million PBMCs from every sample. CDR3 size: 16 residues. Germline-derived CDR1 and CDR2 are SEHNR and FQNEAQ (reference sequence). The V segment lost 0 bases and the J segment 10 bases; nucleotides outside the gene matches: 12. Together with a sample-barcoded 5' primer, a J-beta primer mix was included in a second PCR lasting about 6 to 11 cycles. MiXCR, run by TCRdb on the 5' RACE reads, gives a single entry per CDR3 protein. The sample contains around 970,000 distinct CDR3 sequences, roughly half of which appear only once. Details on this clonotype: Its antigen is currently unknown.

This sequence was found in a woman aged 60-75 years in good health. The sample consisted of blood. This chain connects TRBV7-9 to TRBJ2-1; 7 bases fit TRBD2. CDR3 region: CASSLAKGSREGEQFF. CDR3 nucleotides: TGTGCCAGCAGCTTAGCAAAAGGGTCTAGGGAGGGCGAGCAGTTCTTC. Complete variable domain (other parts from reference TRBV7-9 and TRBJ2-1): DTGVSQNPRHKITKRGQNVTFRCDPISEHNRLYWYRQTLGQGPEFLTYFQNEAQLEKSRLLSDRFSAERPKGSFSTLEIQRTEQGDSAMYLCASSLAKGSREGEQFFGPGTRLTVL.